These T cell receptor beta chains were read from a single sample in a study of response to subunit inactivated influenza vaccine. TCRdb reprocessed the RT-PCR reads via MiXCR and lists one record per CDR3 protein. The sample includes about 650,000 distinct CDR3 sequences, 12% to 15% of them seen just once. Sequencing used PBMCs from blood, obtained 14 to 15 days before vaccination. The receptors here all came from a man aged 50 to 59 who received an inactivated influenza vaccine. Both conserved end residues are part of each CDR3. The order of the fields is clone size, J gene, V gene, CDR3 length, D gene, CDR3 DNA, CDR3 protein. The D gene is left open where the match is weak. Size is omitted from some rows. Given values are once, few, many or a class for expanded clones.

>few|TRBJ2-1|TRBV4-3|13|-
TGCGCCAGCAGCCAAGATGGCTACAATGAGCAGTTCTTC
CASSQDGYNEQFF
>many|TRBJ2-3|TRBV20-1|16|-
TGCAGTGCTAGAGAGGTCGGCGGGGGCCACACAGATACGCAGTATTTT
CSAREVGGGHTDTQYF
>-|TRBJ2-3|TRBV11-1|15|TRBD2
TGTGCCAGCAGCTTATTAGCGGGGCCCTGGGATACGCATTATTTT
CASSLLAGPWDTHYF
>few|TRBJ1-1|TRBV9|13|-
TGTGCCAGCAGCAGGGAAGCGGACGCTGAAGCTTTCTTT
CASSREADAEAFF
>-|TRBJ1-3|TRBV2|15|-
TGTGCCAGCAGTCGGCAGCCCGGCTCTGGAAACACCATATATTTT
CASSRQPGSGNTIYF
>few|TRBJ2-5|TRBV3-1|15|-
TGTGCCAGCAGCCCCATCTTGGGCAGTCAAGAGACCCAGTACTTC
CASSPILGSQETQYF
>few|TRBJ2-7|TRBV7-8|19|TRBD1
TGTGCCAGCAGCTGGGGATATAGGAGGACAGGGGGCGATTCCTACGAGCAGTACTTC
CASSWGYRRTGGDSYEQYF
>few|TRBJ2-2|TRBV5-1|16|TRBD1
TGCGCCAGCAGCCCTTCCGGGACAGGGGTCACCGGGGAGCTGTTTTTT
CASSPSGTGVTGELFF
>few|TRBJ2-5|TRBV7-2|19|TRBD2
TGTGCCAGCAGCTTAGCGTATTGGACTAGCGGGGACCACCAAGAGACCCAGTACTTC
CASSLAYWTSGDHQETQYF
>-|TRBJ2-7|TRBV29-1|13|TRBD1
TGCAGCGGAATAGGACAGGGACCCCACGAGCAGTACTTC
CSGIGQGPHEQYF